This TCR beta chain stems from a study of T cell responses to AZD1222 COVID-19 vaccine. Overall study context: Pooled samples include second doses given at about 4 or 12 weeks.

Points on this clone: Its cognate antigen is unknown.

Whole-study findings and limits: Baseline serostatus was positive in only a handful of AZD1222 recipients. Most donors were white British, females outnumbered males, and clonal diversity was possibly underestimated.

Trimming pared 0 bases from V and 4 bases from J, leaving 10 bases between. The germline V gene has CDR1 MNHNY and CDR2 SVGAGI (reference sequence). CDR3 length: 14 residues. Only in-frame clones appear in the TCRdb table, and some are missing; sequencing was by immunoSEQ multiplex PCR. Of approximately 110,000 clones listed, around 89% are singletons. The sequence was obtained from an adult in good health. The rearrangement joins TRBV6-6 to TRBJ2-7; D remains unclear. The material sequenced was peripheral blood, taken on day 0 of AZD1222 vaccination. For the CDR3, the DNA is TGTGCCAGCAGTTACTCCTCAGGCGTTTACGAGCAGTACTTC. Protein product: CASSYSSGVYEQYF.